These T cell receptor beta chains were read from a single sample in a study of regulatory T cells in long-lasting Graves disease. TCRdb recomputed calls from the multiplex PCR reads with MiXCR, one row per CDR3 protein. The sample consists of 400,000 to 500,000 distinct CDR3 sequences, about 17% of them appearing once. These same records also appear under a second study, on T cells in Graves' hyperthyroidism and ophthalmopathy.

The sample in question was peripheral blood mononuclear cells (PBMCs), obtained at new diagnosis, from a patient treated with antithyroid drugs. The receptors stem from a woman under 30 with Graves disease. Each CDR3 is given with its conserved first and last residue. The order of the fields is D gene, clone size, CDR3 length, J gene, V gene, CDR3 protein, CDR3 DNA. D genes are given only for firm matches. Size is stated for part of the rows, as once, few or many counts, or as a class when the clone is expanded.

D: NA
size: NA
length: 10
J: TRBJ1-1
V: TRBV29-1
CDR3: CGAGNTEAFF
DNA: TGCGGGGCGGGGAACACTGAAGCTTTCTTT

D: NA
size: few
length: 16
J: TRBJ1-2
V: TRBV2
CDR3: CACTKATGPTNYGYTF
DNA: TGTGCCTGTACCAAGGCCACAGGGCCTACTAACTATGGCTACACCTTC

D: NA
size: many
length: 15
J: TRBJ1-1
V: TRBV3-1
CDR3: CASRLERGSFTEAFF
DNA: TGTGCCAGCAGGCTCGAGAGGGGGAGTTTCACTGAAGCTTTCTTT

D: NA
size: NA
length: 15
J: TRBJ1-6
V: TRBV4-1
CDR3: CASSPAGDYNSPLHF
DNA: TGCGCCAGCAGCCCCGCGGGGGATTATAATTCACCCCTCCACTTT

D: TRBD2
size: NA
length: 21
J: TRBJ2-3
V: TRBV7-2
CDR3: CASSQEAAGEKLTSGTDTQYF
DNA: TGTGCCAGCAGCCAAGAAGCAGCGGGAGAAAAATTGACCTCCGGCACAGATACGCAGTATTTT

D: NA
size: many
length: 13
J: TRBJ1-4
V: TRBV12-3/TRBV12-4
CDR3: CASSTQGYEKLFF
DNA: TGTGCCAGCAGTACTCAGGGGTATGAAAAACTGTTTTTT

D: TRBD2
size: NA
length: 16
J: TRBJ2-1
V: TRBV7-8
CDR3: CASSLGASGVYNEQFF
DNA: TGTGCCAGCAGCTTAGGCGCTAGCGGAGTCTACAATGAGCAGTTCTTC

D: TRBD1
size: many
length: 15
J: TRBJ2-5
V: TRBV7-2
CDR3: CASSSIQGAGETQYF
DNA: TGTGCCAGCAGCTCCATTCAGGGGGCAGGGGAGACCCAGTACTTC

D: NA
size: many
length: 15
J: TRBJ2-3
V: TRBV7-2
CDR3: CASSLGGTTGDTQYF
DNA: TGTGCCAGCAGCCTAGGCGGGACAACTGGAGATACGCAGTATTTT

D: NA
size: NA
length: 14
J: TRBJ2-1
V: TRBV27
CDR3: CASSFLEGWNEQFF
DNA: TGTGCCAGCAGTTTTTTGGAGGGGTGGAATGAGCAGTTCTTC

D: TRBD2
size: many
length: 12
J: TRBJ2-3
V: TRBV6-2/TRBV6-3
CDR3: CATLGTSGPQYF
DNA: TGTGCCACCCTAGGGACTAGCGGGCCGCAGTATTTT

D: NA
size: few
length: 14
J: TRBJ2-1
V: TRBV9
CDR3: CASSVDSPRGEQFF
DNA: TGTGCCAGCAGCGTAGACTCACCACGGGGTGAGCAGTTCTTC

D: NA
size: many
length: 12
J: TRBJ2-2
V: TRBV20-1
CDR3: CSATAIVGELFF
DNA: TGCAGTGCTACCGCTATCGTCGGGGAGCTGTTTTTT

D: TRBD2
size: NA
length: 14
J: TRBJ2-2
V: TRBV10-3
CDR3: CAIKSGTSAGELFF
DNA: TGTGCCATCAAGAGCGGGACTAGCGCCGGGGAGCTGTTTTTT

D: NA
size: NA
length: 19
J: TRBJ2-3
V: TRBV7-2
CDR3: CASSLRTLLGRTSTDTQYF
DNA: TGTGCCAGCAGCTTACGGACCCTTCTGGGCAGGACTAGCACAGATACGCAGTATTTT

D: NA
size: few
length: 15
J: TRBJ2-7
V: TRBV5-1
CDR3: CASSFGGSGYYEQYF
DNA: TGCGCCAGCAGCTTTGGGGGTAGCGGTTACTACGAGCAGTACTTC

D: TRBD1
size: many
length: 16
J: TRBJ1-3
V: TRBV11-1
CDR3: CASSSVRDSSGNTIYF
DNA: TGTGCCAGCAGCTCAGTCCGGGACAGCTCTGGAAACACCATATATTTT

D: TRBD1
size: NA
length: 15
J: TRBJ1-2
V: TRBV7-9
CDR3: CASSLPRDRGTGYTF
DNA: TGTGCCAGCAGCTTACCCCGGGACAGGGGGACGGGCTACACCTTC

D: TRBD2
size: few
length: 14
J: TRBJ2-1
V: TRBV9
CDR3: CASSVDGRAFEQFF
DNA: TGTGCCAGCAGCGTAGACGGGAGGGCCTTTGAGCAGTTCTTC

D: NA
size: few
length: 13
J: TRBJ2-1
V: TRBV28
CDR3: CASRSTGYNEQFF
DNA: TGTGCCAGCAGGTCAACAGGGTACAATGAGCAGTTCTTC

D: TRBD2
size: many
length: 15
J: TRBJ2-3
V: TRBV20-1
CDR3: CSARTSGRDWNTQYF
DNA: TGCAGTGCGAGGACTAGCGGGAGGGATTGGAATACGCAGTATTTT

D: NA
size: NA
length: 14
J: TRBJ1-1
V: TRBV5-1
CDR3: CASRPQGAGTEAFF
DNA: TGCGCCAGCAGGCCCCAGGGCGCAGGAACTGAAGCTTTCTTT

D: NA
size: NA
length: 14
J: TRBJ1-1
V: TRBV7-2
CDR3: CASSFGGASTEAFF
DNA: TGTGCCAGCAGCTTCGGGGGGGCCAGCACTGAAGCTTTCTTT

D: NA
size: NA
length: 15
J: TRBJ2-2
V: TRBV11-3
CDR3: CASSPRGRRTGELFF
DNA: TGTGCCAGCAGTCCCAGGGGTCGAAGGACCGGGGAGCTGTTTTTT

D: NA
size: many
length: 15
J: TRBJ2-5
V: TRBV6-5
CDR3: CASSYSWSRQETQYF
DNA: TGTGCCAGCAGTTACTCGTGGAGCAGACAAGAGACCCAGTACTTC

D: NA
size: many
length: 14
J: TRBJ1-2
V: TRBV5-4
CDR3: CASSLPGRFYGYTF
DNA: TGTGCCAGCAGCCTACCGGGACGGTTCTATGGCTACACCTTC

D: TRBD2
size: many
length: 14
J: TRBJ2-1
V: TRBV29-1
CDR3: CSVGGGGSYNEQFF
DNA: TGCAGCGTTGGTGGCGGCGGGAGCTACAATGAGCAGTTCTTC

D: NA
size: NA
length: 14
J: TRBJ2-1
V: TRBV7-9
CDR3: CASSLSGGPSEQFF
DNA: TGTGCCAGCAGCCTGAGCGGAGGACCTAGTGAGCAGTTCTTC

D: TRBD2
size: many
length: 15
J: TRBJ2-1
V: TRBV5-1
CDR3: CATRPGSGSYNEQFF
DNA: TGCGCCACCCGCCCGGGGAGCGGGAGCTACAATGAGCAGTTCTTC

D: NA
size: few
length: 14
J: TRBJ1-6
V: TRBV7-2
CDR3: CASSLNSPNSPLHF
DNA: TGTGCCAGCAGCTTAAACTCCCCGAATTCACCCCTCCACTTT

D: NA
size: many
length: 13
J: TRBJ2-1
V: TRBV27
CDR3: CASSFSSYNEQFF
DNA: TGTGCCAGCAGCTTTAGCTCCTACAATGAGCAGTTCTTC

D: NA
size: NA
length: 16
J: TRBJ2-4
V: TRBV6-9
CDR3: CASSYGEILAKNIQYF
DNA: TGTGCCAGCAGTTACGGGGAAATCTTAGCCAAAAACATTCAGTACTTC